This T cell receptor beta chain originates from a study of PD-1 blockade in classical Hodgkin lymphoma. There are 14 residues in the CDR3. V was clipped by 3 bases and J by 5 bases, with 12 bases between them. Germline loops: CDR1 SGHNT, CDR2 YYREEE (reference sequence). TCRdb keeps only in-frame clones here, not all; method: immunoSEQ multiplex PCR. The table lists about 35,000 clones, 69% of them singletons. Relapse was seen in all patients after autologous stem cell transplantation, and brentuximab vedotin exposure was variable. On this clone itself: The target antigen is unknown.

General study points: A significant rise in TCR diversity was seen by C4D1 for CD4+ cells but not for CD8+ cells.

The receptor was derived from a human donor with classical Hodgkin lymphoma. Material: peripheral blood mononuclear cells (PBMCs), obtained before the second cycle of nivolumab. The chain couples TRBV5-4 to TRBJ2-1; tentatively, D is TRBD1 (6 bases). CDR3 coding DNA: TGTGCCAGCAGCTCGGGACAATCCCACAATGAGCAGTTCTTC. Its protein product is CASSSGQSHNEQFF.